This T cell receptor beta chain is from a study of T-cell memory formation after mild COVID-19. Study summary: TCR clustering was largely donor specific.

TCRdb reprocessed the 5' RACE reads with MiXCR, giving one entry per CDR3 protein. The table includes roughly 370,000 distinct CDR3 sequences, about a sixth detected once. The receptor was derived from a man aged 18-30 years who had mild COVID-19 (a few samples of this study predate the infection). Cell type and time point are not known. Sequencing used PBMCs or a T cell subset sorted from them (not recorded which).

CDR3 sequence reads: CASSPRVPTEAFF. In nucleotides, the CDR3 is TGTGCCAGCAGCCCCAGGGTTCCCACTGAAGCTTTCTTT. This chain uses TRBV7-2 with TRBJ1-1, with D possibly TRBD1 on 5 matching bases. Trimming took 5 bases from V and 4 from J, leaving 11 bases between them. CDR3 length: 13 residues. Germline-derived CDR1 and CDR2 are SGHTA and FQGNSA.